This T cell receptor beta chain comes out of a study of blood T cell repertoires in COVID-19. As for the study in general: COVID-19 samples, acute and convalescent, were from the United States, Italy and Spain. PBMCs, B-cell-depleted T cells, or T cells provided the cDNA or gDNA that made up the material.

Per germline, CDR1 KGHDR and CDR2 SFDVKD. The CDR3 runs 14 residues. V lost 4 bases and J lost 9; bases outside the gene matches: 8. Methods used by the authors: Nucleated cell number was recorded as an estimate derived from reference gene primer amplification. Clones were read by immunoSEQ multiplex PCR, and TCRdb kept only the in-frame ones, dropping some. The V and J calls and clone size are taken from that table; D and trimming were inferred from the DNA. The table shows approximately 110,000 clones, with 70% to 80% occurring only once. The chain couples TRBV24-1 to TRBJ2-1; 7 bases are a match to TRBD1. This receptor was taken from a man between 65 and 85 years old with active or convalescent COVID-19. Sample: peripheral blood. In DNA form, the CDR3 reads TGTGCCACCAGTGAGGCCGGGACAGCATCTGAGCAGTTCTTC. Protein product: CATSEAGTASEQFF.